These 23 T cell receptor beta chains were all obtained from the same sample, sequenced in a study of T cell responses to AZD1222 COVID-19 vaccine. Data came from immunoSEQ multiplex PCR; TCRdb stores just in-frame clones and leaves some out. The sample has around 130,000 clones; around 90% are singletons. Here the sequenced sample was peripheral blood, taken 28 days after the second dose of the MenACWY control vaccine. The receptors derive from an adult who received the MenACWY meningococcal vaccine as a control.

This chain links TRBV9 with TRBJ2-1, with D possibly being TRBD2 (5 bases). The length of the CDR3 is 15 residues. Germline V lookup: CDR1 SGDLS, CDR2 YYNGEE. Trimming stripped 5 bases from V and 3 bases from J, with 15 bases between. The CDR3 region is CASSGLKGHYNEQFF. CDR3 nucleotide sequence: TGTGCCAGCAGTGGACTTAAGGGCCACTACAATGAGCAGTTCTTC.

The chain employs TRBV7-8 and TRBJ1-2; TRBD1 is a possible D gene (5 bases). The CDR3 is 14 residues long. Trimming took 4 bases from V and 4 from J, leaving 13 bases between them. The germline gives CDR1 SGHVS, CDR2 FQNEAQ. DNA of the CDR3: TGTGCCAGCAGCTCCCTGGGACGGATCTATGGCTACACCTTC. This encodes CASSSLGRIYGYTF.

This clone came up once. The chain recombines TRBV28 with TRBJ2-1, with 8 bases lining up with TRBD2. Germline V gene lookup returns CDR1 MDHEN and CDR2 SYDVKM. The V gene end was trimmed by 3 bases and the J gene end by 6 bases; junction bases not matched to a gene: 10. The CDR3 has 16 residues. Written as DNA, the CDR3 is TGTGCCAGCAGTTTCCTGGCGGGGGGCAAAGCCAATGAGCAGTTCTTC. It specifies CASSFLAGGKANEQFF. The variable domain in full, completed from reference TRBV28 and TRBJ2-1, reads DVKVTQSSRYLVKRTGEKVFLECVQDMDHENMFWYRQDPGLGLRLIYFSYDVKMKEKGDIPEGYSVSREKKERFSLILESASTNQTSMYLCASSFLAGGKANEQFFGPGTRLTVL.

This clone was detected a few times. The J gene is TRBJ1-6, the V gene TRBV6-5; the D is unclear. CDR3 length: 16 amino acids. The germline gives CDR1 MNHEY, CDR2 SVGAGI. V lost 2 bases, J lost 0 bases, and 8 bases lay in between. CDR3 residues: CASSYGVSSYNSPLHF. CDR3 DNA sequence: TGTGCCAGCAGTTACGGGGTTAGCTCCTATAATTCACCCCTCCACTTT.

The V gene is TRBV6-1, the J gene TRBJ2-5; 13 bases are a match to TRBD2. This CDR3 is built from 16 residues. The trim removed 3 bases at V and 0 bases at J, leaving 1 base unmatched. The germline gives CDR1 MNHNS, CDR2 SASEGT. The chain's CDR3 is CASSEGLAGYQETQYF. The DNA of the CDR3 is TGTGCCAGCAGTGAGGGACTAGCGGGGTACCAAGAGACCCAGTACTTC.

The chain carries TRBV30 and TRBJ2-1, with 7 bases fitting TRBD1. Per germline, CDR1 GTSNPN and CDR2 SVGIG (reference sequence). The CDR3 is 13 residues long. Trimming took 5 bases from V and 8 from J; bases not matched to a gene: 9. As DNA, the CDR3 is TGTGCCTGGTCGTGGGACAGACAAGATGAGCAGTTCTTC. Residues: CAWSWDRQDEQFF.

The chain recombines TRBV18 with TRBJ1-3; D gene unclear. Germline assignment: CDR1 KGHSH and CDR2 LQKENI. V shed 0 bases and J shed 3 bases, with 12 bases lying between them. The CDR3 is 16 amino acids. The CDR3: CASSPPAFSGGNTIYF. In nucleotides, the CDR3 is TGTGCCAGCTCACCACCAGCCTTCAGCGGTGGAAACACCATATATTTT.

The chain combines TRBV4-2 with TRBJ1-3; D remains ambiguous. Trimming removed 0 bases from V and 0 bases from J, with 9 bases in between. The CDR3 spans 16 residues. Germline V gives CDR1 LGHNA, CDR2 YNFKEQ. The CDR3 sequence: CASSQEEHSSGNTIYF. CDR3 nucleotides: TGTGCCAGCAGCCAAGAGGAACACAGCTCTGGAAACACCATATATTTT.

The CDR3 DNA sequence: TGCGCCAGCAGCTTAATTCCGGGACTGGACACAGATACGCAGTATTTT. This gives the protein CASSLIPGLDTDTQYF. The chain carries TRBV5-1 and TRBJ2-3, with D perhaps matching TRBD2 (6 bases). CDR1 is SGHRS, CDR2 YFSETQ, per germline. V lost 2 bases and J lost 2, with 15 bases in between. The CDR3 totals 16 residues.

This rearrangement joins TRBV11-2 to TRBJ1-4; D might be TRBD1 (6 bases). This CDR3 is built from 15 residues. Trimming shortened V by 3 bases and J by 4 bases, and 12 bases separated the two germline ends. The germline V gene has CDR1 SGHAT and CDR2 FQNNGV. CDR3 region: CASSFEQGFNEKLFF. CDR3 DNA: TGTGCCAGCAGCTTTGAACAGGGCTTTAATGAAAAACTGTTTTTT.

J is TRBJ2-7 and V is TRBV13; D is unclear. CDR1 and CDR2 (germline): PRHDT, FYEKMQ (reference sequence). V shed 0 bases and J shed 1 base, with 7 bases lying between them. The CDR3 totals 14 residues. The CDR3 spells CASSLGTTSYEQYF. CDR3 nucleotide sequence: TGTGCCAGCAGCTTAGGGACAACATCCTACGAGCAGTACTTC. The entire variable domain, with the rest obtained from reference TRBV13 and TRBJ2-7, is as follows: AAGVIQSPRHLIKEKRETATLKCYPIPRHDTVYWYQQGPGQDPQFLISFYEKMQSDKGSIPDRFSAQQFSDYHSELNMSSLELGDSALYFCASSLGTTSYEQYFGPGTRLTVT.

This chain connects TRBV10-2 to TRBJ1-2; D is uncertain. V gave up 0 bases and J gave up 4 bases, with 15 bases separating them. In germline, CDR1 is WSHSY, CDR2 SAAADI. This CDR3 is 16 amino acids long. The CDR3 region is CASSESKVQTTYGYTF. The DNA for the CDR3 is TGCGCCAGCAGTGAGTCGAAAGTACAGACCACCTATGGCTACACCTTC.

This clone was recorded once. This sequence joins TRBV10-3 and TRBJ1-3; D gene unclear. Per germline, CDR1 ENHRY and CDR2 SYGVKD. The CDR3 length is 13 residues. The ends were cut back, 6 bases at V and 4 bases at J, with 10 bases in the middle. The CDR3 loop is CAISPVEGNTIYF. In DNA form, the CDR3 reads TGTGCCATCAGCCCCGTGGAAGGAAACACCATATATTTT.

The table lists this clone with a count of one. Sequence at one end of the junction differs from germline and may be a read error. The rearrangement uses TRBV3-1 (or the pseudogene TRBV3-2) and TRBJ2-3; D gene unclear. The CDR3 length is 9 residues. CDR1 is LGHDT, CDR2 YNNKEL, per germline (reference sequence). Written as DNA, the CDR3 is TGTGCCAGCAGCCCGCCCCAAAGTTTT. It translates to CASSPPQSF.

This rearrangement joins TRBV18 to TRBJ1-2; possible D gene TRBD1, 6 bases. Germline values: CDR1 KGHSH, CDR2 LQKENI. V shed 2 bases and J shed 6 bases, with 10 bases lying between them. The length of the CDR3 is 13 residues. The CDR3 reads CASSPRQEDGYTF. The CDR3 region has the DNA TGTGCCAGCTCACCAAGACAGGAGGATGGCTACACCTTC.

V and J are TRBV5-1 and TRBJ1-2; the D is unclear. This CDR3 spans 16 amino acids. Germline loops: CDR1 SGHRS, CDR2 YFSETQ. Deletions cut 0 bases from V and 0 bases from J, with 12 bases between. CDR3 protein: CASSLADGGANYGYTF. CDR3 in DNA: TGCGCCAGCAGCTTGGCGGACGGAGGAGCTAACTATGGCTACACCTTC.

In this sample, this clone is medium-sized. The genes are TRBV5-1 and TRBJ2-2, with 10 bases identical to TRBD1. This CDR3 contains 17 residues. The germline gives CDR1 SGHRS, CDR2 YFSETQ. The V segment lost 1 base and the J segment 6 bases; nucleotides outside the gene matches: 9. This CDR3 is CASSLLGDRGDSGELFF. The DNA of the CDR3 is TGCGCCAGCAGCTTGCTGGGGGACAGGGGAGATTCCGGGGAGCTGTTTTTT.

Of note for this clone: Different DNA sequences within this sample yield the same CDR3. The chain employs TRBV7-9 and TRBJ2-2, with D perhaps matching TRBD1 (6 bases). The germline V gene encodes CDR1 SEHNR and CDR2 FQNEAQ (reference sequence). The CDR3 is made up of 13 amino acids. V lost 6 bases and J 5 bases, leaving 10 bases between the germline ends. This chain's CDR3 is CASSLQGTGELFF. CDR3 nucleotides: TGTGCCAGCAGTTTACAGGGAACCGGGGAGCTGTTTTTT.

The V call is TRBV6-4, the J call TRBJ1-2; D uncertain. The CDR3 is made up of 13 amino acids. The ends were cut back, 10 bases at V and 2 bases at J, with 14 bases in the middle. Germline V gives CDR1 MRHNA, CDR2 SNTAGT. The CDR3 coding sequence is TGTGCCACCCGGGTGGGTCCAAACTATGGCTACACCTTC. It specifies CATRVGPNYGYTF.

V is TRBV3-1 (or the pseudogene TRBV3-2) and J is TRBJ2-3; 11 bases line up with TRBD2. Germline CDR1 and CDR2: LGHDT and YNNKEL (reference sequence). This CDR3 comprises 16 residues. Trimming at V came to 4 bases and at J to 0 bases, leaving 3 bases not matched to a gene. The CDR3: CASSRLAGGSTDTQYF. The CDR3 nucleotides read TGTGCCAGCAGCCGATTAGCGGGAGGGAGCACAGATACGCAGTATTTT.

The gene calls are TRBV2 and TRBJ1-5; D gene unclear. Germline loops: CDR1 SNHLY, CDR2 FYNNEI. V lost 2 bases and J 0 bases, leaving 11 bases between the germline ends. The CDR3 consists of 16 residues. DNA of the CDR3: TGTGCCAGCAGTGAAACTAACAGCTATAGCAATCAGCCCCAGCATTTT. It encodes CASSETNSYSNQPQHF.

J is TRBJ1-6 and V is TRBV18; D might be TRBD1 (6 bases). Trimming stripped 3 bases from V and 8 bases from J, with 8 bases between. The CDR3 consists of 13 residues. Per the germline V gene, CDR1 is KGHSH and CDR2 is LQKENI. The CDR3 sequence: CASSPNRDSPLHF. The CDR3 DNA reads TGTGCCAGCTCACCCAACAGGGATTCACCCCTCCACTTT.

The chain combines TRBV27 with TRBJ1-2; D is possibly TRBD1 (6 bases). This CDR3 is built from 14 residues. Between the trimmed V and J ends, which lost 5 bases and 4 bases, there was a span of 14 bases. CDR1 is MNHEY, CDR2 SMNVEV, per germline (reference sequence). CDR3 loop: CASSLTGSFYGYTF. The CDR3 nucleotides read TGTGCCAGCAGTCTGACAGGCTCTTTCTATGGCTACACCTTC.